Sequencing of this TCR beta chain was carried out in a study of T cells in Graves' hyperthyroidism and ophthalmopathy. Details on this clonotype: A junction boundary mismatches the germline segment, possibly from a read error.

Together with thyroid ultrasound, orbital computed tomography, serum thyroxine and TRAb, clinical symptoms were used for diagnoses. Out of about 10 ml of fresh peripheral blood came the PBMCs. TCR beta CDR3 region amplification was performed from RNA transcripts. HTBI primers drove first-round RT-PCR of the TCR CDR3. TCRdb re-derived calls from the multiplex PCR reads in MiXCR, one entry per CDR3 protein. The sample lists roughly 640,000 distinct CDR3 sequences; approximately 15% were seen once. This receptor was taken from a woman aged 40 to 49 with Graves' ophthalmopathy. Sequencing was done on a sample of blood.

CDR3 DNA sequence: TGCGTCAGCAGCTTGTCGGCGGGGACAATGAACACTGAAGCTTTCTTT. It specifies CVSSLSAGTMNTEAFF. The chain couples TRBV5-1 to TRBJ1-1; a weak D match, TRBD1 (6 bases). Germline V gene lookup returns CDR1 SGHRS and CDR2 YFSETQ. The CDR3 extends over 16 amino acids.